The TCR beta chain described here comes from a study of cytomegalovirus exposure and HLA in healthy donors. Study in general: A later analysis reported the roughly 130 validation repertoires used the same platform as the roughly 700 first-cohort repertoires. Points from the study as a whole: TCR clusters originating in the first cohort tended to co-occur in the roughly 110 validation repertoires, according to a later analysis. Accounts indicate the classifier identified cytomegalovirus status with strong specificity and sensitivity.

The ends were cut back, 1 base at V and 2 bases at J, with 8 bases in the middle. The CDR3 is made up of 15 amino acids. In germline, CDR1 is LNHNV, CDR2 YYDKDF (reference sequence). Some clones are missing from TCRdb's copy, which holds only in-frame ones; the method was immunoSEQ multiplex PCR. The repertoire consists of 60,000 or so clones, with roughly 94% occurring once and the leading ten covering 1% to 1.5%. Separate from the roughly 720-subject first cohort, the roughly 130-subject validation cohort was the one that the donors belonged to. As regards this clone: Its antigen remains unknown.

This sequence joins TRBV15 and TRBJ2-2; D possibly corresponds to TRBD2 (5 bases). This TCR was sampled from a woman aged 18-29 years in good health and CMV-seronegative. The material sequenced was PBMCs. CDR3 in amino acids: CATSRGGLNTGELFF. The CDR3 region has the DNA TGTGCCACCAGCAGAGGAGGGTTAAACACCGGGGAGCTGTTTTTT. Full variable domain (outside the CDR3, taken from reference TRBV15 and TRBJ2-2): DAMVIQNPRYQVTQFGKPVTLSCSQTLNHNVMYWYQQKSSQAPKLLFHYYDKDFNNEADTPDNFQSRRPNTSFCFLDIRSPGLGDTAMYLCATSRGGLNTGELFFGEGSRLTVL.